Below are 17 T cell receptor beta chains sequenced from a single sample in a study of shared clonotypes between healthy human individuals. Method: immunoSEQ multiplex PCR; TCRdb's copy keeps in-frame clones and lacks some. Among fewer than 1.4 million clones listed, around 78% were seen once. The specimen sequenced was memory CD4+ T cells from PBMCs. Specified subset: CD45RA-negative fraction. These receptors all stem from a man aged 18 to 30 in good health. Some clones in this sample may be carry-over from other donors' samples.

The chain employs TRBV13 and TRBJ2-2; 8 positions agree with TRBD1. The CDR3 has 18 amino acids. CDR1 is PRHDT, CDR2 FYEKMQ, per germline (reference sequence). Trimming cost V 0 bases and J 5 bases; bases outside gene matches: 11. The CDR3 DNA reads as TGTGCCAGCAGCTTAGGGAGCGACAGGGGAGGAGGAACCGGGGAGCTGTTTTTT. It translates to CASSLGSDRGGGTGELFF.

This chain links TRBV27 with TRBJ2-3, with D perhaps TRBD1 (5 bases). V was pared by 1 base and J by 6 bases, with 14 bases between. The CDR3 spans 15 residues. From germline, CDR1 is MNHEY and CDR2 SMNVEV (reference sequence). CDR3 coding DNA: TGTGCCAGCAGTTTATGGGGCGCGGTAGTGGATACGCAGTATTTT. This translates into CASSLWGAVVDTQYF.

The chain has TRBV5-1 and TRBJ1-1; no reliable D call. Germline values: CDR1 SGHRS, CDR2 YFSETQ. V gave up 4 bases and J gave up 4 bases, with 11 bases separating them. CDR3 length: 13 amino acids. The DNA for the CDR3 is TGCGCCAGCAGCCCAGAACCGGGCACTGAAGCTTTCTTT. It specifies CASSPEPGTEAFF.

The rearrangement uses TRBV4-2 and TRBJ2-1; TRBD2 matches 14 bases. This CDR3 has 18 amino acids. Germline lookup yields CDR1 LGHNA and CDR2 YNFKEQ. Losses at the gene ends were 4 bases for V and 3 bases for J; bases not matched to a gene: 8. The CDR3 DNA is TGTGCCAGCAGCCCAGGACTAGCGGGAGGAAGGGACTACAATGAGCAGTTCTTC. This gives the protein CASSPGLAGGRDYNEQFF.

With respect to this clone: The same CDR3 arises from other DNA sequences in this sample as well. The chain is built from TRBV7-2 and TRBJ2-5; 16 bases are a match to TRBD2. Trimming cost V 5 bases and J 5 bases; bases outside gene matches: 5. Germline assignment: CDR1 SGHTA and CDR2 FQGNSA. The CDR3 spans 16 residues. The CDR3 DNA is TGTGCCAGCAGCCCCCCGGGACTAGCGGGAGGGGAGACCCAGTACTTC. This gives the protein CASSPPGLAGGETQYF.

The gene calls are TRBV23-1 and TRBJ2-5, with TRBD2 matching over 12 bases. TRBV23-1 counts as an open reading frame of uncertain function. The CDR3 contains 17 residues. V shed 0 bases, J shed 4 bases, and the junction held 6 bases outside the gene matches. The DNA of the CDR3 is TGCGCCAGCAGTCAATCTGTTAAGACTAGCGGGAGAGAGACCCAGTACTTC. As protein: CASSQSVKTSGRETQYF.

The V and J genes are TRBV7-2 and TRBJ2-1; either TRBD1 or TRBD2 may fit D (5 bases each). The CDR3 runs 16 residues. Germline lookup yields CDR1 SGHTA and CDR2 FQGNSA. V shed 5 bases and J shed 6 bases, with 20 bases lying between them. In DNA form, the CDR3 reads TGTGCCAGCAGCCCCTCGGTGGGGGAGAGTAGCAATGAGCAGTTCTTC. Amino acid sequence: CASSPSVGESSNEQFF.

The rearrangement joins TRBV5-6 to TRBJ2-2; 7 bases are a match to TRBD1. The V and J ends lost 4 bases and 3 bases, in that order; junction bases with no gene match: 6. Per the germline V gene, CDR1 is SGHDT and CDR2 is YYEEEE. The CDR3 extends over 15 amino acids. The CDR3 spells CASSRGQRDTGELFF. CDR3 DNA: TGTGCCAGCAGCCGGGGACAGCGCGACACCGGGGAGCTGTTTTTT. Drawing the rest from reference TRBV5-6 and TRBJ2-2, the complete variable domain is DAGVTQSPTHLIKTRGQQVTLRCSPKSGHDTVSWYQQALGQGPQFIFQYYEEEERQRGNFPDRFSGHQFPNYSSELNVNALLLGDSALYLCASSRGQRDTGELFFGEGSRLTVL.

The V gene is TRBV5-1, the J gene TRBJ2-3, with TRBD1 matching over 8 bases. Germline V gene lookup returns CDR1 SGHRS and CDR2 YFSETQ. CDR3 length: 16 residues. Trimming removed 0 bases from V and 0 bases from J; junction bases left unmatched: 3. The CDR3 DNA sequence: TGCGCCAGCAGCTTGGCGGGACAGGAGAGCACAGATACGCAGTATTTT. Translation gives CASSLAGQESTDTQYF.

V usage is TRBV28 and J usage is TRBJ2-3; TRBD1 is a possible D gene (6 bases). The V gene's germline CDR1 is MDHEN and CDR2 SYDVKM. V lost 4 bases to trimming and J lost 0 bases, with 23 bases between them. The CDR3 is 19 amino acids. DNA of the CDR3: TGTGCCAGCAGTTCTTTAGGGGGTTCAAAGACCGATAGCACAGATACGCAGTATTTT. Translation gives CASSSLGGSKTDSTDTQYF.

The V call is TRBV10-3, the J call TRBJ1-2, with D unclear. Per germline, CDR1 ENHRY and CDR2 SYGVKD. The CDR3 has 15 amino acids. Between the trimmed V and J ends, which lost 0 bases and 3 bases, there was a span of 11 bases. The CDR3 nucleotides are TGTGCCATCAGTGAGTCGACGGGCCTCGACTATGGCTACACCTTC. It translates to CAISESTGLDYGYTF.

The chain combines TRBV27 with TRBJ2-1; possibly TRBD1 or TRBD2 for D (5 bases each). The germline V gene encodes CDR1 MNHEY and CDR2 SMNVEV (reference sequence). The CDR3 contains 13 residues. With 6 bases removed from V and 8 bases from J, the gap between germline ends came to 14 bases. The CDR3 bases are TGTGCCAGCAGAACTCATGGGGGAGATGAGCAGTTCTTC. Its translation: CASRTHGGDEQFF.

The chain employs TRBV25-1 and TRBJ2-5; maybe TRBD2 (5 bases). The CDR3 is made up of 15 amino acids. The germline CDR1 and CDR2 sequences are MGHDK and SYGVNS. The V end lost 2 bases, the J end lost 4 bases, and 14 bases lay between the germline ends. The CDR3 DNA sequence: TGTGCCAGCAGTGAAACTAGGGCATCAGGAGAGACCCAGTACTTC. This sequence encodes CASSETRASGETQYF.

Concerning this clone itself: This could be a read error, since a much larger clone is one nucleotide away. The chain links TRBV2 to TRBJ1-1, with unresolved D. Germline CDR1 SNHLY, CDR2 FYNNEI. CDR3 length equals 13 residues. The CDR3: CASSVQTNTEASF. In nucleotides, the CDR3 is TGTGCCAGCAGTGTACAGACGAACACTGAAGCTTCCTTT.

The rearrangement uses TRBV5-1 and TRBJ2-1; 10 positions match TRBD2. Trimming cost V 4 bases and J 1 base; bases outside gene matches: 2. CDR1 and CDR2 from the germline V gene are SGHRS and YFSETQ. This CDR3 is 15 amino acids long. CDR3 in DNA: TGCGCCAGCAGCCAACTAGCGGGGTCCTACAATGAGCAGTTCTTC. Its translation is CASSQLAGSYNEQFF.

With regard to this clone: With only one base between it and a far larger clone, this is likely a read error. This chain uses TRBV29-1 with TRBJ2-1; TRBD1 matches 11 bases. The CDR3 covers 13 residues. Germline V lookup: CDR1 SQVTM, CDR2 ANQGSEA. CDR3 region: CSVDRGRRNEQLF. The CDR3 DNA sequence: TGCAGCGTGGACAGGGGGCGCAGGAATGAGCAGCTCTTC.

The V gene is TRBV6-1, the J gene TRBJ2-5; 7 bases map to TRBD1. The trim removed 2 bases at V and 3 bases at J, leaving 9 bases unmatched. The germline gives CDR1 MNHNS, CDR2 SASEGT. The CDR3 has 16 amino acids. CDR3: CASSEFLSRGKETQYF. In nucleotides, the CDR3 is TGTGCCAGCAGTGAATTCTTGTCCAGGGGGAAAGAGACCCAGTACTTC.